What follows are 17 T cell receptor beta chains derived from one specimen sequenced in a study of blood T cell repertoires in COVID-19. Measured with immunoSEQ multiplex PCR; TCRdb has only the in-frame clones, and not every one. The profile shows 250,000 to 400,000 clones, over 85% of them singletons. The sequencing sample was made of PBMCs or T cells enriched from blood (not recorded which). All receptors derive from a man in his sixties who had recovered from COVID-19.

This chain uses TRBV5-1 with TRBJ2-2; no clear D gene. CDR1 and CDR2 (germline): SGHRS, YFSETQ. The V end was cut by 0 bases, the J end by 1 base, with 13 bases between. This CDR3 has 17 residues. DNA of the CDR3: TGCGCCAGCAGCTTGGCCTTTTTACGAGAGAACACCGGGGAGCTGTTTTTT. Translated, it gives CASSLAFLRENTGELFF.

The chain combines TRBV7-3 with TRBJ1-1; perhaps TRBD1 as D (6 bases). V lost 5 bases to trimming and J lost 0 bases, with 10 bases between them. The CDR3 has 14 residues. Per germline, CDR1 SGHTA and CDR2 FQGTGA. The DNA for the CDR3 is TGTGCCAGCAGCCAGGACAGAATGAACACTGAAGCTTTCTTT. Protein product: CASSQDRMNTEAFF.

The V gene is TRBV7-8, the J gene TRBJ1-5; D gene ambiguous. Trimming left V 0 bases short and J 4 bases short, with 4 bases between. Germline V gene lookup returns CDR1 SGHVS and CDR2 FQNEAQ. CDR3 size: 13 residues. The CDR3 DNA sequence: TGTGCCAGCAGCTTAGCGAGAAATCAGCCCCAGCATTTT. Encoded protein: CASSLARNQPQHF.

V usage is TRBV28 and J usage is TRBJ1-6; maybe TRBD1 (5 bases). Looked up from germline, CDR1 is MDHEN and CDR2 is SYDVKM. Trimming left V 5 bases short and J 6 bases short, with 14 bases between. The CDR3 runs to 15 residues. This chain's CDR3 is CASSAAGLTNSPLHF. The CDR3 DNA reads TGTGCCAGCAGTGCCGCGGGACTCACTAATTCACCCCTCCACTTT.

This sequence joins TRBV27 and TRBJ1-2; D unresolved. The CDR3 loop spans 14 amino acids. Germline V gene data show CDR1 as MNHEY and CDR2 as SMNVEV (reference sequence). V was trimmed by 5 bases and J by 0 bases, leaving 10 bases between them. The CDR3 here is CASSPLPANYGYTF. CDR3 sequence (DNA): TGTGCCAGCAGTCCCCTTCCCGCTAACTATGGCTACACCTTC.

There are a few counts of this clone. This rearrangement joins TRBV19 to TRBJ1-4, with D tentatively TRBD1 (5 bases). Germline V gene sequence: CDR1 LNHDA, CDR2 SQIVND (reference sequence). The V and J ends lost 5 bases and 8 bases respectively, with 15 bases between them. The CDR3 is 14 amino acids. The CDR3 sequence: CASSGSGRWEKLFF. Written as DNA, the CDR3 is TGTGCCAGTAGTGGGTCAGGGAGGTGGGAAAAACTGTTTTTT.

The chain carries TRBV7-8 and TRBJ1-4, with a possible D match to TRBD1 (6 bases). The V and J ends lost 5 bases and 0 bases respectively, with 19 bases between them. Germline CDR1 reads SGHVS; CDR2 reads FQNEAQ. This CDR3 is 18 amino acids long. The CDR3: CASSPLTGIRATNEKLFF. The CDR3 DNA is TGTGCCAGCAGCCCACTAACAGGGATTCGGGCAACTAATGAAAAACTGTTTTTT.

The CDR3 nucleotides read TGTGCCAGCAGCCCCCGGGGAGTGGGGGGGGGTCCCTACGAGCAGTACTTC. The encoded protein is CASSPRGVGGGPYEQYF. The chain is built from TRBV7-9 and TRBJ2-7, with 7 positions matching TRBD2. Unmatched junction bases numbered 15, after V lost 5 bases and J lost 2 bases. CDR3 length equals 17 residues. The germline V gene has CDR1 SEHNR and CDR2 FQNEAQ (reference sequence).

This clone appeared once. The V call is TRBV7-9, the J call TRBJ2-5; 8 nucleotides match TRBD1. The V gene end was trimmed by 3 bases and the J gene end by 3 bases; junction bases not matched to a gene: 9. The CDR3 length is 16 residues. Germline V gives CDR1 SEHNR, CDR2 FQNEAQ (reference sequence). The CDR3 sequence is CASSLSGTGIKETQYF. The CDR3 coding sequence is TGTGCCAGCAGCTTGTCCGGGACAGGAATAAAAGAGACCCAGTACTTC.

The CDR3 DNA reads TGTGCCAGCATGCGGCGGTTTCCCTACGAGCAGTACTTC. Translation: CASMRRFPYEQYF. J is TRBJ2-7 and V is TRBV6-5; D gene uncertain. Trimming left V 7 bases short and J 2 bases short, with 12 bases between. CDR3 length: 13 amino acids. Germline CDR1 MNHEY, CDR2 SVGAGI.

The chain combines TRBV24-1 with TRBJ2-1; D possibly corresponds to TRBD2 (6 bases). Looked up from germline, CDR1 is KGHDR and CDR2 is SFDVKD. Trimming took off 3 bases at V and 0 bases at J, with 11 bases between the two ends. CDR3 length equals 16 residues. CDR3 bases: TGTGCCACCAGTGATACAAAGCGGGCCTCCTACAATGAGCAGTTCTTC. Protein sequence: CATSDTKRASYNEQFF.

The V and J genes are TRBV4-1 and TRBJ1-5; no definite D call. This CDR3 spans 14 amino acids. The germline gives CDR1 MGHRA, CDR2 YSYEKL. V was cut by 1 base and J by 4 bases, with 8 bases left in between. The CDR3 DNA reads TGCGCCAGCAGCCAAGTTGGAGGAAATCAGCCCCAGCATTTT. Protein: CASSQVGGNQPQHF.

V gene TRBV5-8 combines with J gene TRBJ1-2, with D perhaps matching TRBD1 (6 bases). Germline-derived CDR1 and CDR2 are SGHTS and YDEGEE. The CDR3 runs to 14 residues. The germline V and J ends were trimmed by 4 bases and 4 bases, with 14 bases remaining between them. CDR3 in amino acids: CASSRQAAGYGYTF. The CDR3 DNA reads TGTGCCAGCAGCCGACAGGCTGCGGGCTATGGCTACACCTTC.

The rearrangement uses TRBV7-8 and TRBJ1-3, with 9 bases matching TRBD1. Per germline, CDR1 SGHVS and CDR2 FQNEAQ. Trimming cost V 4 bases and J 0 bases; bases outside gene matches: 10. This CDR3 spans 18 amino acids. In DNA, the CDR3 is TGTGCCAGCAGCTCCGTTAGGACAGGGGCCTTCTCTGGAAACACCATATATTTT. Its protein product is CASSSVRTGAFSGNTIYF.

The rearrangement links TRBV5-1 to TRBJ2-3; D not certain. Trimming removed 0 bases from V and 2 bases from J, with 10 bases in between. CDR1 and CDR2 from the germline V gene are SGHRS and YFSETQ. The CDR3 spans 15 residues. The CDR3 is CASSLVAPNTDTQYF. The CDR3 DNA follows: TGCGCCAGCAGCTTGGTGGCCCCAAACACAGATACGCAGTATTTT.

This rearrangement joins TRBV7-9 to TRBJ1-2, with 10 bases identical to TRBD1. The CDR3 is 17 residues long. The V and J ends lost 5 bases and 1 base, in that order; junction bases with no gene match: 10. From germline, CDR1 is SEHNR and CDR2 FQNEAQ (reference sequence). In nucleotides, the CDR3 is TGTGCCAGCAGCGATGACAGGGGGCATAGACTTAACTATGGCTACACCTTC. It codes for CASSDDRGHRLNYGYTF.

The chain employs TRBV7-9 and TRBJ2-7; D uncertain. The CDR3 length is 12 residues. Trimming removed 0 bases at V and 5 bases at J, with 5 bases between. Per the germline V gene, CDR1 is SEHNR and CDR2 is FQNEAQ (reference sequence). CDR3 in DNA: TGTGCCAGCAGCTTAGCCACTAACGAGCAGTACTTC. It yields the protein CASSLATNEQYF.